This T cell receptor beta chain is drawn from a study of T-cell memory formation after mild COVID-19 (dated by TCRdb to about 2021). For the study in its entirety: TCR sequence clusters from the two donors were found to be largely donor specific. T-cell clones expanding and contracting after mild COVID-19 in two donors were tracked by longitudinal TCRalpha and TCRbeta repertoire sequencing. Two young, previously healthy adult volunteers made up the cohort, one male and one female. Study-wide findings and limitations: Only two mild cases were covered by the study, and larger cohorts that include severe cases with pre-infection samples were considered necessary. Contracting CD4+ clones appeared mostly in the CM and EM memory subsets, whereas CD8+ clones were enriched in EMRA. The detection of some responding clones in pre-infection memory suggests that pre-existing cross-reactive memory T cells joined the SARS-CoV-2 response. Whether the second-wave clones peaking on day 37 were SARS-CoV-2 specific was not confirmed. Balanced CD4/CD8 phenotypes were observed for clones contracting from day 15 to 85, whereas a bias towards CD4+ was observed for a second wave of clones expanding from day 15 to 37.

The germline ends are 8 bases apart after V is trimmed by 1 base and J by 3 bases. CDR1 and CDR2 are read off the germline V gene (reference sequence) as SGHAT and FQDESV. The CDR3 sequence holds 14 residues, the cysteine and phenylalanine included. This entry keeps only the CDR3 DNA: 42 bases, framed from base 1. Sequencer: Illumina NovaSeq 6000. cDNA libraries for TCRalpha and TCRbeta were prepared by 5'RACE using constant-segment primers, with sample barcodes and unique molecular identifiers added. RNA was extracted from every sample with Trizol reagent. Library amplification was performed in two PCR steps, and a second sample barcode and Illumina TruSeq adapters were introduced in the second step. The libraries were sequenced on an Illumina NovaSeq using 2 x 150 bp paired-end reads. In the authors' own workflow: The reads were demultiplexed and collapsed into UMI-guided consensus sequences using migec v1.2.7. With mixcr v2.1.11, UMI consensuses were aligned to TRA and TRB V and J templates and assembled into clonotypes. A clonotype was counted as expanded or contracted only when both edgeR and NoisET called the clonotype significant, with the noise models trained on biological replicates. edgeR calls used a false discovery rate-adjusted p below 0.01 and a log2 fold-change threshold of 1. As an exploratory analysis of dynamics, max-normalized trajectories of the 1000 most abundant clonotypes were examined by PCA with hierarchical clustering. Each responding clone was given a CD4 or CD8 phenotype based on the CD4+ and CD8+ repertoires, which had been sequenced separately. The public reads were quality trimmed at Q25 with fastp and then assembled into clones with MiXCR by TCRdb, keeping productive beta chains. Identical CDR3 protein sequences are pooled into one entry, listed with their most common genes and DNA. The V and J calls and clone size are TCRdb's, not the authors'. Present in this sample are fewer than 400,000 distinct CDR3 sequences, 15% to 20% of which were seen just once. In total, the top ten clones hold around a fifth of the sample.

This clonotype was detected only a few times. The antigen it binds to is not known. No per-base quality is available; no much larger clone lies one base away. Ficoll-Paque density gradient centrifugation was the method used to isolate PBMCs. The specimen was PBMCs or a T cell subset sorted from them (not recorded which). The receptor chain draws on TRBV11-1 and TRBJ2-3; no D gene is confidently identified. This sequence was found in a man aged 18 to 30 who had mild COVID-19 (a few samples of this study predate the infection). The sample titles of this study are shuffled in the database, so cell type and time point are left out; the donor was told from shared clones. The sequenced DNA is TGTGCCAGCAGCTTAGACGCCGGGACAGATACGCAGTATTTT. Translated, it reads CASSLDAGTDTQYF.